This is a list of T cell receptor beta chains from one sample in a study of human T cells and chemical hapten exposure. TCRdb redid the calling of the RACE reads with MiXCR, one entry per CDR3 protein. The profile shows approximately 260,000 distinct CDR3 sequences, around 9.3% of them singletons. The input for sequencing was whole blood, taken in connection with sensitization to the hapten diphenylcyclopropenone (DPC). All receptors derive from a woman aged 40-49 years with alopecia areata. Some clones in this sample may be carry-over from other donors' samples. Both conserved end residues are part of each CDR3. A D gene is named only where the DNA matches it firmly. Not every row has a clone size; where given, it reads once, few, many or a size class.

CDR3 | DNA | D | size | J | V
CATRSGHNTDTQYF | TGTGCCACCCGTTCGGGACACAACACAGATACGCAGTATTTT | - | few | TRBJ2-3 | TRBV6-5
CASSQDRVSPLHF | TGTGCCAGCAGCCAAGATAGAGTATCACCCCTCCACTTT | - | many | TRBJ1-6 | TRBV4-2
CAISEGPEQFF | TGTGCCATCAGTGAGGGACCGGAGCAGTTCTTC | - | many | TRBJ2-1 | TRBV10-3
CASSVGTGGLFTEAFF | TGTGCCAGCAGCGTAGGGACAGGAGGGTTGTTCACTGAAGCTTTCTTT | TRBD1 | - | TRBJ1-1 | TRBV9
CASSQGTSGTTYEQYF | TGTGCCAGCAGTCAGGGGACTAGCGGAACCACCTACGAGCAGTACTTC | TRBD2 | many | TRBJ2-7 | TRBV6-5
CASSQLVVGATNEKLFF | TGCGCCAGCAGCCAACTAGTCGTCGGGGCAACGAATGAAAAACTGTTTTTT | - | few | TRBJ1-4 | TRBV4-1
CASSLLTGAEETQYF | TGCGCCAGCAGCTTGCTGACAGGGGCGGAGGAGACCCAGTACTTC | TRBD1 | - | TRBJ2-5 | TRBV5-1
CASSQERARGQNTIYF | TGTGCCAGCAGCCAAGAAAGGGCCAGGGGGCAGAACACCATATATTTT | TRBD1 | many | TRBJ1-3 | TRBV4-2
CASSLGGGWDEQFF | TGTGCCAGCAGTTTAGGGGGGGGCTGGGATGAGCAGTTCTTC | - | few | TRBJ2-1 | TRBV12-3/TRBV12-4
CASSWDPFTPLHF | TGTGCCAGCAGTTGGGACCCATTCACCCCCCTCCACTTT | - | - | TRBJ1-6 | TRBV27
CASSQDRGGTEAFF | TGCGCCAGCAGCCAAGACAGGGGAGGGACTGAAGCTTTCTTT | TRBD1 | few | TRBJ1-1 | TRBV5-1
CARPQRETYEQYF | TGCGCCAGGCCCCAGCGGGAAACCTACGAGCAGTACTTC | TRBD2 | few | TRBJ2-7 | TRBV4-3
CSARPYNEQFF | TGCAGTGCTCGTCCCTACAATGAGCAGTTCTTC | - | - | TRBJ2-1 | TRBV20-1
CASSTFSGNTGELFF | TGTGCCAGCAGCACCTTTAGCGGAAACACCGGGGAGCTGTTTTTT | - | - | TRBJ2-2 | TRBV7-3
CAISKADTDTQYF | TGTGCCATCAGTAAGGCCGACACAGATACGCAGTATTTT | - | - | TRBJ2-3 | TRBV10-3
CASVRRGRGTEAFF | TGTGCCAGCGTCCGCCGGGGCCGAGGGACTGAAGCTTTCTTT | - | - | TRBJ1-1 | TRBV5-8
CASSQGFGGYNEQFF | TGCGCCAGCAGCCAGGGATTTGGGGGCTACAATGAGCAGTTCTTC | - | - | TRBJ2-1 | TRBV4-1
CASSEGTLQPQHF | TGTGCCAGCAGTGAGGGTACCCTTCAGCCCCAGCATTTT | - | - | TRBJ1-5 | TRBV6-1
CASSPPGAYTEAFF | TGTGCCAGCAGCCCCCCTGGGGCGTACACTGAAGCTTTCTTT | - | - | TRBJ1-1 | TRBV3-1
CASSSLPQERNEQFF | TGCGCCAGCAGCTCCCTCCCCCAGGAGAGGAATGAGCAGTTCTTC | - | few | TRBJ2-1 | TRBV5-1
CASSDTGSTYNEQFF | TGTGCCAGCAGTGATACAGGGAGCACCTACAATGAGCAGTTCTTC | - | few | TRBJ2-1 | TRBV6-1
CSAREASGRIDEQFF | TGCAGTGCTAGAGAGGCTAGCGGGAGAATCGATGAGCAGTTCTTC | TRBD2 | few | TRBJ2-1 | TRBV20-1
CASTRGPEQYF | TGTGCCAGCACTAGGGGCCCCGAGCAGTACTTC | - | - | TRBJ2-7 | TRBV7-2
CASSPQIGSSYEQYF | TGTGCCAGCAGTCCCCAAATAGGGAGCTCCTACGAGCAGTACTTC | - | - | TRBJ2-7 | TRBV12-3/TRBV12-4
CASSLASGHSYNEQFF | TGTGCCAGCAGCTTAGCTTCCGGTCACTCCTACAATGAGCAGTTCTTC | - | - | TRBJ2-1 | TRBV7-2
CSVLTEWSYNEQFF | TGCAGCGTACTCACCGAGTGGTCCTACAATGAGCAGTTCTTC | - | - | TRBJ2-1 | TRBV29-1
CASRDREYNEQFF | TGTGCCAGCAGGGACAGGGAATACAATGAGCAGTTCTTC | TRBD1 | - | TRBJ2-1 | TRBV11-2
CASSQYEWSNTEAFF | TGTGCCAGCAGCCAGTATGAGTGGTCGAACACTGAAGCTTTCTTT | - | - | TRBJ1-1 | TRBV3-1
CSARTSGGYNEQFF | TGCAGTGCTAGGACTAGCGGGGGGTACAATGAGCAGTTCTTC | TRBD2 | many | TRBJ2-1 | TRBV20-1
CASSLTPIGQGDTQYF | TGCGCCAGCAGCTTGACCCCCATTGGTCAGGGAGATACGCAGTATTTT | - | - | TRBJ2-3 | TRBV5-1
CSARDVRPGEEETQYF | TGCAGTGCTCGTGATGTTAGACCGGGAGAGGAAGAGACCCAGTACTTC | - | - | TRBJ2-5 | TRBV20-1
CASSWGRPYEQYF | TGTGCCAGCAGTTGGGGGCGACCCTACGAGCAGTACTTC | - | - | TRBJ2-7 | TRBV6-2/TRBV6-3
CASTPRAGGNEQFF | TGTGCCAGCACTCCGCGGGCAGGGGGCAATGAGCAGTTCTTC | TRBD1 | - | TRBJ2-1 | TRBV6-1